Following are 15 T cell receptor beta chains from one sample sequenced in a study of T-cell memory formation after mild COVID-19 (dated by TCRdb to the early 2020s). Library construction relied on 5' RACE. Sequencing took place on an Illumina NovaSeq 6000. TCRdb reanalyzed the raw reads on its own, using fastp at Q25 for trimming and MiXCR for clone calling, and kept in-frame beta chains. Identical CDR3 proteins give one entry, which carries the most common genes and DNA. The sample data list fewer than 600,000 distinct CDR3 sequences, and roughly 22% of these were observed just once. The ten biggest clones cover approximately 8% of the sample. What was sequenced was PBMCs or a T cell subset sorted from them (not recorded which). These receptors were collected from an adult woman who had mild COVID-19 (a few samples of this study predate the infection). The sample titles of this study are shuffled in the database, so cell type and time point are left out; the donor was told from shared clones.

The CDR3 protein is CASSKFRLAGATDTQYF. DNA of the CDR3: TGTGCCAGCAGCAAATTTCGCCTAGCGGGTGCCACAGATACGCAGTATTTT. The chain recombines TRBV21-1 with TRBJ2-3; the D call TRBD2 from the table was never checked on the DNA. TRBV21-1 is noted as a pseudogene. The CDR3 covers 17 residues.

The table lists this clonotype with a few counts. This sequence joins TRBV6-4 and TRBJ1-2; 7 bases fit TRBD1. V shed 6 bases and J 6 bases; nucleotides not matched to a gene: 7. Germline V lookup: CDR1 MRHNA, CDR2 SNTAGT. The CDR3 is 13 amino acids. This chain's CDR3 is CASSSGTVDGYTF. DNA of the CDR3: TGTGCCAGCAGCTCCGGGACAGTTGATGGCTACACCTTC.

This clonotype was seen more than once but under ten times. This sequence joins TRBV6-5 and TRBJ2-1, with D perhaps being TRBD1 or TRBD2 (5 bases each). The CDR3 extends over 15 amino acids. Germline CDR1 reads MNHEY; CDR2 reads SVGAGI. The V and J ends lost 7 bases and 0 bases respectively, with 13 bases between them. The CDR3 coding sequence is TGTGCCAGCAATAAGGGACCGAGCTCCTACAATGAGCAGTTCTTC. This translates into CASNKGPSSYNEQFF.

In this sample, this clonotype turned up a few times. The V and J genes are TRBV5-6 and TRBJ2-4; 7 nucleotides match TRBD2. The V segment lost 0 bases and the J segment 7 bases; nucleotides outside the gene matches: 1. Germline V CDR1 and CDR2: SGHDT, YYEEEE. The CDR3 has 13 amino acids. The CDR3 DNA follows: TGTGCCAGCAGCTTGGCCGGGGGGAACATTCAGTACTTC. Translation: CASSLAGGNIQYF.

This clonotype was counted a few times. V usage is TRBV7-8 and J usage is TRBJ1-2; D call uncertain. This CDR3 is built from 13 residues. The germline V gene has CDR1 SGHVS and CDR2 FQNEAQ. V lost 2 bases and J 4 bases, leaving 8 bases between the germline ends. Here the CDR3 reads CASSLLDGYGYTF. For the CDR3, the DNA is TGTGCCAGCAGCTTACTCGACGGCTATGGCTACACCTTC.

This clonotype was seen a few times. The chain carries TRBV24-1 and TRBJ1-2; tentatively, D is TRBD1 (5 bases). V was cut by 1 base and J by 4 bases, with 6 bases left in between. The germline V gene encodes CDR1 KGHDR and CDR2 SFDVKD. The CDR3 has 13 residues. DNA for the CDR3: TGTGCCACCAGTGATTTCGGGGGCTATGGCTACACCTTC. Translating it yields CATSDFGGYGYTF.

This clonotype was observed a few times. V gene TRBV7-2 combines with J gene TRBJ2-7, with 10 bases lining up with TRBD1. Germline lookup yields CDR1 SGHTA and CDR2 FQGNSA. Unmatched junction bases numbered 4, after V lost 5 bases and J lost 6 bases. The CDR3 loop spans 13 amino acids. The CDR3, as DNA: TGTGCCAGCAGCCGGGACAGGGGAGCCGAGCAGTACTTC. Translated: CASSRDRGAEQYF.

Comments on this clonotype: With a much larger clone just one base away, this may be a read error. The V call is TRBV3-1, the J call TRBJ2-1, with D perhaps given as TRBD1 or TRBD2 (5 bases each). CDR1 and CDR2 (germline): LGHDT, YNNKEL (reference sequence). V was trimmed by 7 bases and J by 7 bases, leaving 20 bases between them. The CDR3 runs 15 residues. The CDR3 DNA sequence: TGTGCCAGCACCCCCGGTCGGGACGTTATAAATGAGCAGTTCTTC. This codes for CASTPGRDVINEQFF.

This chain joins TRBV7-9 and TRBJ1-6; 7 nucleotides agree with TRBD1. J lost 9 bases, V lost 0 bases, and 5 bases had no gene match. There are 15 residues in the CDR3. Germline V lookup: CDR1 SEHNR, CDR2 FQNEAQ (reference sequence). The CDR3 region is CASSLAGSGGSPLHF. CDR3 bases: TGTGCCAGCAGCTTAGCCGGGTCAGGGGGTTCACCCCTCCACTTT.

This clonotype was found a few times. The chain links TRBV6-2 or TRBV6-3 to TRBJ2-1; possibly TRBD1 or TRBD2 for D (5 bases each). The CDR3 spans 17 residues. Germline CDR1 MNHEY, CDR2 SVGEGT. The V end was cut by 5 bases, the J end by 0 bases, with 17 bases between. The DNA for the CDR3 is TGTGCCAGCAGTCGGACACTAGATGGGGGCTCCTACAATGAGCAGTTCTTC. Translation gives CASSRTLDGGSYNEQFF.

This clonotype was counted between two and nine times. This rearrangement joins TRBV19 to TRBJ2-2; 9 nucleotides align to TRBD2. CDR3 length equals 14 residues. Trimming at V came to 9 bases and at J to 7 bases, leaving 9 bases not matched to a gene. Germline CDR1 and CDR2: LNHDA and SQIVND (reference sequence). CDR3: CASGPSGKNGELFF. CDR3 in DNA: TGTGCCAGCGGGCCTAGCGGGAAGAACGGGGAGCTGTTTTTT.

This CDR3 is CASNSGGSTDTQYF. Written as DNA, the CDR3 is TGCGCCAGCAATAGCGGGGGGAGCACAGATACGCAGTATTTT. The V gene is TRBV5-1, the J gene TRBJ2-3; 10 bases map to TRBD2. V was pared by 6 bases and J by 0 bases, with 1 base of the junction left unmatched. The CDR3 is made up of 14 amino acids. Germline CDR1 is SGHRS and CDR2 is YFSETQ.

This sequence joins TRBV6-6 and TRBJ2-1, with D possibly being TRBD2 (6 bases). The ends were cut back, 2 bases at V and 4 bases at J, with 15 bases in the middle. The CDR3 has 16 residues. Germline CDR1 MNHNY, CDR2 SVGAGI (reference sequence). In DNA, the CDR3 is TGTGCCAGCAGTTACCGCTTAGCAGGAGGGTACAATGAGCAGTTCTTC. Protein sequence: CASSYRLAGGYNEQFF.

J is TRBJ2-7 and V is TRBV9; 7 bases fit TRBD2. Per germline, CDR1 SGDLS and CDR2 YYNGEE. The V segment lost 0 bases and the J segment 4 bases; nucleotides outside the gene matches: 7. The CDR3 is made up of 15 amino acids. As DNA, the CDR3 is TGTGCCAGCAGCGTAGGTGGCGGGAGTGGTTACGAGCAGTACTTC. It specifies CASSVGGGSGYEQYF. The full variable domain, in which reference TRBV9 and TRBJ2-7 provide the parts outside the CDR3, is DSGVTQTPKHLITATGQRVTLRCSPRSGDLSVYWYQQSLDQGLQFLIQYYNGEERAKGNILERFSAQQFPDLHSELNLSSLELGDSALYFCASSVGGGSGYEQYFGPGTRLTVT.

This clonotype was counted between two and nine times. The chain couples TRBV5-5 to TRBJ2-3; a weak D match, TRBD1 (5 bases). The CDR3 is 14 residues long. CDR1 is SGHKS and CDR2 is YYEKEE in the germline V gene (reference sequence). V was cut by 4 bases and J by 5 bases, with 14 bases left in between. The CDR3 spells CASSIPLGQDTQYF. Written as DNA, the CDR3 is TGTGCCAGCAGCATACCCTTGGGGCAAGATACGCAGTATTTT.